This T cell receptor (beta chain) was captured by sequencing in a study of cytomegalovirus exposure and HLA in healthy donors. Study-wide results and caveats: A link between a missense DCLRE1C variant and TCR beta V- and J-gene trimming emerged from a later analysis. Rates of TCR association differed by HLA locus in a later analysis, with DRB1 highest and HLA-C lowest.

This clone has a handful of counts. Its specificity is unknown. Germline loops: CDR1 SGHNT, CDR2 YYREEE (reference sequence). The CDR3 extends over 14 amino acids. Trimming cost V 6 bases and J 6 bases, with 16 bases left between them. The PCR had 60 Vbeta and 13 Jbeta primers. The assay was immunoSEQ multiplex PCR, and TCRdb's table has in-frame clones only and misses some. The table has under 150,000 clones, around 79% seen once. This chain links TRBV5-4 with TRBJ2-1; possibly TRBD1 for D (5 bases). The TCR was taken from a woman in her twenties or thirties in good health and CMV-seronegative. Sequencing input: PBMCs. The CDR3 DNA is TGTGCCAGCACCTGGACACTCCAGACCAATGAGCAGTTCTTC. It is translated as CASTWTLQTNEQFF. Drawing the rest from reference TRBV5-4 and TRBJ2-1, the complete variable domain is ETGVTQSPTHLIKTRGQQVTLRCSSQSGHNTVSWYQQALGQGPQFIFQYYREEENGRGNFPPRFSGLQFPNYSSELNVNALELDDSALYLCASTWTLQTNEQFFGPGTRLTVL.